Below, 17 T cell receptor beta chains from the same sample are listed, as sequenced in a study of blood T cell repertoires in COVID-19. Repertoires were generated with immunoSEQ multiplex PCR, while TCRdb's copy carries only in-frame clones and drops some. Here the sample spans around 290,000 clones, about nine tenths being singletons. The source material was PBMCs or T cells enriched from blood (not recorded which). The receptors shown here come from a woman in her thirties or forties who had recovered from COVID-19.

This chain links TRBV4-1 with TRBJ1-5; 8 positions agree with TRBD1. This CDR3 is 14 amino acids long. Trimming removed 5 bases from V and 4 bases from J; junction bases left unmatched: 4. Germline CDR1 reads MGHRA; CDR2 reads YSYEKL. The CDR3 loop is CASSKQGGNQPQHF. The CDR3 DNA follows: TGCGCCAGCAGCAAACAGGGGGGGAATCAGCCCCAGCATTTT.

V and J are TRBV13 and TRBJ2-3, with a weak D call TRBD2 (5 bases). Germline CDR1 reads PRHDT; CDR2 reads FYEKMQ (reference sequence). There are 12 residues in the CDR3. Trimming removed 4 bases from V and 10 bases from J, with 12 bases in between. In nucleotides, the CDR3 is TGTGCCAGCAGCTCACTAGTGCGGGCGCAGTATTTT. Translation gives CASSSLVRAQYF. Variable domain in full (rest from reference TRBV13 and TRBJ2-3): AAGVIQSPRHLIKEKRETATLKCYPIPRHDTVYWYQQGPGQDPQFLISFYEKMQSDKGSIPDRFSAQQFSDYHSELNMSSLELGDSALYFCASSSLVRAQYFGPGTRLTVL.

This chain links TRBV5-8 with TRBJ1-6; 8 bases line up with TRBD1. J lost 5 bases, V lost 7 bases, and 8 bases had no gene match. The CDR3 covers 15 residues. From germline, CDR1 is SGHTS and CDR2 YDEGEE. The CDR3 coding sequence is TGTGCCAGCGCTCTGACAGGGGAGGATAATTCACCCCTCCACTTT. This gives the protein CASALTGEDNSPLHF.

The chain recombines TRBV5-8 with TRBJ2-7, with 10 bases aligning to TRBD1. The CDR3 runs to 13 residues. Per the germline V gene, CDR1 is SGHTS and CDR2 is YDEGEE. Trimming at V came to 3 bases and at J to 9 bases, leaving 6 bases not matched to a gene. The CDR3 sequence is CASSSGTGVGQYF. CDR3 DNA sequence: TGTGCCAGCAGCTCCGGGACAGGGGTCGGGCAGTACTTC.

This clone is a singleton in its sample. The rearrangement joins TRBV7-3 to TRBJ2-3, with 10 bases identical to TRBD2. This CDR3 contains 16 residues. Germline V lookup: CDR1 SGHTA, CDR2 FQGTGA. The V segment lost 0 bases and the J segment 4 bases; nucleotides outside the gene matches: 4. DNA of the CDR3: TGTGCCAGCAGCTTAACAGGGACTAGCGTAGCAGATACGCAGTATTTT. Residues: CASSLTGTSVADTQYF.

The chain carries TRBV5-6 and TRBJ2-7, with 9 bases matching TRBD1. Germline V lookup: CDR1 SGHDT, CDR2 YYEEEE. The V and J ends lost 4 bases and 2 bases, in that order; junction bases with no gene match: 7. CDR3 size: 15 residues. The CDR3 loop reads CASSLPGDRAYEQYF. CDR3 sequence (DNA): TGTGCCAGCAGCCTGCCCGGGGACAGGGCCTACGAGCAGTACTTC.

This chain links TRBV5-8 with TRBJ1-5; no clear D. The V gene lost 1 base and the J gene lost 3 bases, with 2 bases spanning the gap. CDR3 length: 12 residues. The germline V gene encodes CDR1 SGHTS and CDR2 YDEGEE. The CDR3 DNA reads as TGTGCCAGCAGCTTGTACAATCAGCCCCAGCATTTT. Encoded protein: CASSLYNQPQHF.

This clone came up once. This chain links TRBV5-1 with TRBJ1-2; perhaps TRBD1 as D (6 bases). Germline CDR1 is SGHRS and CDR2 is YFSETQ. This CDR3 contains 14 residues. Trimming removed 2 bases from V and 5 bases from J, with 13 bases in between. This chain's CDR3 is CASSLLDSTYGYTF. CDR3 nucleotides: TGCGCCAGCAGCTTACTGGACAGCACGTATGGCTACACCTTC.

This chain uses TRBV27 with TRBJ2-3; 8 bases match TRBD2. The V gene's germline CDR1 is MNHEY and CDR2 SMNVEV (reference sequence). The CDR3 contains 15 residues. Losses at the gene ends were 5 bases for V and 2 bases for J; bases not matched to a gene: 6. The CDR3 sequence is CASSPAGVPTDTQYF. DNA for the CDR3: TGTGCCAGCAGTCCAGCGGGGGTCCCCACAGATACGCAGTATTTT.

This sequence joins TRBV3-1 (or the pseudogene TRBV3-2) and TRBJ1-5; D unresolved. The germline V and J ends were trimmed by 1 base and 9 bases, with 7 bases remaining between them. The germline CDR1 and CDR2 sequences are LGHDT and YNNKEL (reference sequence). This CDR3 spans 12 amino acids. CDR3 in amino acids: CASSQGGRPQHF. The CDR3 region has the DNA TGTGCCAGCAGCCAAGGAGGCCGGCCCCAGCATTTT.

The J gene is TRBJ2-6, the V gene TRBV6-5, with a weak D call TRBD1 (6 bases). CDR1 and CDR2 from the germline V gene are MNHEY and SVGAGI. V lost 11 bases and J 0 bases, leaving 14 bases between the germline ends. The CDR3 is 15 amino acids. The CDR3 reads CAARTADSGANVLTF. In DNA, the CDR3 is TGTGCCGCCCGGACAGCCGACTCTGGGGCCAACGTCCTGACTTTC.

The genes are TRBV5-1 and TRBJ2-3; 8 bases align to TRBD2. The CDR3 loop spans 15 amino acids. CDR1 and CDR2 from the germline V gene are SGHRS and YFSETQ. V lost 1 base to trimming and J lost 1 base; unmatched junction nucleotides: 2. The CDR3 protein is CASSLQRERTDTQYF. CDR3 nucleotide sequence: TGCGCCAGCAGCTTGCAGCGGGAGCGCACAGATACGCAGTATTTT.

J is TRBJ1-1 and V is TRBV29-1; D is possibly TRBD1 (5 bases). The CDR3 covers 11 residues. With 3 bases removed from V and 7 bases from J, the gap between germline ends came to 9 bases. The germline CDR1 and CDR2 sequences are SQVTM and ANQGSEA. CDR3 amino acids: CSVDGTFEAFF. The CDR3 DNA sequence: TGCAGCGTTGATGGGACTTTTGAAGCTTTCTTT. Looking up the rest from reference TRBV29-1 and TRBJ1-1 gives the full variable domain: SAVISQKPSRDICQRGTSLTIQCQVDSQVTMMFWYRQQPGQSLTLIATANQGSEATYESGFVIDKFPISRPNLTFSTLTVSNMSPEDSSIYLCSVDGTFEAFFGQGTRLTVV.

The chain joins TRBV5-5 to TRBJ1-1; D uncertain. The CDR3 sequence is 15 residues long. The germline CDR1 and CDR2 sequences are SGHKS and YYEKEE (reference sequence). Trimming shortened V by 0 bases and J by 1 base, and 10 bases separated the two germline ends. This chain's CDR3 is CASSLGIGANTEAFF. DNA for the CDR3: TGTGCCAGCAGCTTGGGCATAGGAGCGAACACTGAAGCTTTCTTT.

V gene TRBV5-4 combines with J gene TRBJ2-7; tentatively, D is TRBD2 (8 bases). Germline CDR1 and CDR2: SGHNT and YYREEE (reference sequence). The ends were cut back, 3 bases at V and 5 bases at J, with 24 bases in the middle. This CDR3 has 17 amino acids. CDR3 sequence: CASSSQGGSGRVHEQYF. The CDR3 DNA follows: TGTGCCAGCAGCTCCCAGGGGGGCAGCGGGAGAGTCCACGAGCAGTACTTC. The whole variable domain, filled in from reference TRBV5-4 and TRBJ2-7, reads ETGVTQSPTHLIKTRGQQVTLRCSSQSGHNTVSWYQQALGQGPQFIFQYYREEENGRGNFPPRFSGLQFPNYSSELNVNALELDDSALYLCASSSQGGSGRVHEQYFGPGTRLTVT.

The chain links TRBV7-2 to TRBJ2-2; a possible D gene is TRBD2 (6 bases). Germline CDR1 and CDR2: SGHTA and FQGNSA. The ends were cut back, 3 bases at V and 4 bases at J, with 9 bases in the middle. This CDR3 has 14 amino acids. The CDR3 is CASSLGGGTGELFF. CDR3 sequence (DNA): TGTGCCAGCAGCTTGGGGGGTGGCACCGGGGAGCTGTTTTTT.

V is TRBV19 and J is TRBJ2-7; 11 bases map to TRBD1. The CDR3 sequence is 16 residues long. The V segment lost 7 bases and the J segment 6 bases; nucleotides outside the gene matches: 14. Germline CDR1 LNHDA, CDR2 SQIVND (reference sequence). The CDR3 coding sequence is TGTGCCAGTACGGGGACAGGGGGAACCACTGGCACCGAGCAGTACTTC. This codes for CASTGTGGTTGTEQYF.